This entry concerns a single T cell receptor beta chain. The entry originates in a study of shared clonotypes between healthy human individuals. In the study overall: Ranging from 18 to 49 in age, donors were two women and three men.

Libraries were prepared by immunoSEQ multiplex PCR; TCRdb keeps only in-frame clonotypes and omits some of them. The sample carries about 2 million clones, about 95% recorded once. The CDR3 spans 13 residues. Germline assignment: CDR1 GTSNPN and CDR2 SVGIG (reference sequence). V lost 5 bases and J 6 bases, leaving 13 bases between the germline ends. CD4+ cells yielded CD45RA+ naive and CD45RA-negative memory subsets. This clonotype originated in a man between 18 and 35 years old in good health. The gene calls are TRBV30 and TRBJ1-4; a weak D match, TRBD1 (5 bases). Sequencing input: naive CD4+ T cells sorted from blood. Sample subset: CD45RA+ positively selected. DNA for the CDR3: TGTGCCTGGCAACCAGGGTGGGATGAAAAACTGTTTTTT. Translated: CAWQPGWDEKLFF.